The 3 T cell receptor beta chains below were found in one sample sequenced in a study of T cell responses to AZD1222 COVID-19 vaccine. Assay: immunoSEQ multiplex PCR; the TCRdb copy retains only in-frame clones and omits some. The sample lists roughly 120,000 clones, about 91% occurring once. Sequencing used peripheral blood, obtained on day 0 of AZD1222 vaccination. These receptor sequences come from an adult in good health.

In its sample, this clone was seen a few times. This chain joins TRBV14 and TRBJ1-6; the D gene is possibly TRBD1 (5 bases). The CDR3 spans 14 residues. Trimming cost V 4 bases and J 10 bases, with 14 bases left between them. Germline CDR1 reads SGHDN; CDR2 reads FVKESK. In nucleotides, the CDR3 is TGTGCCAGCAGCCGCGGGGGGGTCTACTCACCCCTCCACTTT. Translating gives CASSRGGVYSPLHF.

V and J are TRBV2 and TRBJ1-6; no clear D gene. Trimming took 4 bases from V and 5 from J, leaving 12 bases between them. Germline CDR1 reads SNHLY; CDR2 reads FYNNEI. The CDR3 extends over 15 amino acids. The CDR3 spells CASSGLNGNNSPLHF. DNA for the CDR3: TGTGCCAGCAGTGGGCTTAACGGGAATAATTCACCCCTCCACTTT.

This clone was recorded once. This rearrangement joins TRBV15 to TRBJ1-4; D uncertain. V was pared by 6 bases and J by 5 bases, with 7 bases between. There are 12 residues in the CDR3. The germline V gene encodes CDR1 LNHNV and CDR2 YYDKDF (reference sequence). CDR3 protein: CATRGGNEKLFF. The CDR3 nucleotides are TGTGCCACCAGAGGAGGGAATGAAAAACTGTTTTTT.